Below, 23 T cell receptor beta chains from the same sample are listed, as sequenced in a study of CD8+ T cells in alopecia areata. Stated treatment: oral pan-JAK inhibitor, 5-10 mg twice daily. Sequencing used cDNA as its template, made by extracting RNA and reverse transcribing it. The protocol was immunoSEQ multiplex PCR, while the TCRdb copy is restricted to in-frame clones and leaves out a portion. The table has roughly 200,000 clones, roughly 50% seen once. The sequencing here drew on CD8+ T cells sorted from blood, taken at week 24, from a patient treated with tofacitinib. The receptor set was obtained from a human donor with alopecia areata.

V gene TRBV28 combines with J gene TRBJ1-4, with 7 bases matching TRBD1. From germline, CDR1 is MDHEN and CDR2 SYDVKM. V was pared by 5 bases and J by 4 bases, with 7 bases of the junction left unmatched. There are 15 residues in the CDR3. The CDR3 sequence: CASSADRVGNEKLFF. Here the CDR3 DNA reads TGTGCCAGCAGTGCCGACAGGGTTGGTAATGAAAAACTGTTTTTT.

The CDR3 nucleotides are TGTGCCAGCAGTTTGTACAGCTCTGGGGCCAACGTCCTGACTTTC. It encodes CASSLYSSGANVLTF. The chain joins TRBV27 to TRBJ2-6; D gene ambiguous. The germline gives CDR1 MNHEY, CDR2 SMNVEV (reference sequence). V was shortened by 3 bases and J by 0 bases, with 6 bases between the two germline ends. The CDR3 totals 15 residues.

This clone occurred a few times. V usage is TRBV18 and J usage is TRBJ2-7; D may match TRBD1 or TRBD2 (5 bases each). Germline V gene lookup returns CDR1 KGHSH and CDR2 LQKENI. The V end was cut by 2 bases, the J end by 7 bases, with 9 bases between. This CDR3 has 12 residues. CDR3 sequence: CASSPDRGEQYF. Written as DNA, the CDR3 is TGTGCCAGCTCACCAGACAGAGGGGAGCAGTACTTC.

CDR3 region: CASSLGRSSYEQYF. Written as DNA, the CDR3 is TGTGCCAGCAGCTTGGGCAGAAGCTCCTACGAGCAGTACTTC. V is TRBV5-4 and J is TRBJ2-7; the D is unclear. Germline CDR1 and CDR2: SGHNT and YYREEE (reference sequence). Trimming cost V 0 bases and J 0 bases, with 7 bases left between them. This CDR3 has 14 amino acids.

The chain has TRBV19 and TRBJ1-1, with D possibly being TRBD1 (5 bases). The length of the CDR3 is 13 residues. V shed 9 bases and J shed 5 bases, with 16 bases lying between them. Germline CDR1 and CDR2: LNHDA and SQIVND (reference sequence). CDR3 amino acids: CASHTGVGTEAFF. Here the CDR3 DNA reads TGTGCCAGCCATACAGGAGTAGGTACTGAAGCTTTCTTT.

This clone has only a few counts. The chain uses TRBV4-3 and TRBJ1-6, with D uncertain. Germline lookup yields CDR1 LGHNA and CDR2 YSLEER. Trimming pared 0 bases from V and 1 base from J, leaving 7 bases between. This CDR3 is 16 amino acids long. This CDR3 is CASSQDRGSYNSPLHF. CDR3 in DNA: TGCGCCAGCAGCCAAGATCGGGGATCCTATAATTCACCCCTCCACTTT.

The genes are TRBV5-6 and TRBJ2-1; possibly TRBD2 for D (6 bases). The CDR3 is made up of 16 amino acids. V was shortened by 0 bases and J by 3 bases, with 13 bases between the two germline ends. Germline CDR1 and CDR2: SGHDT and YYEEEE. CDR3 bases: TGTGCCAGCAGCTTGGAACGGGACGGGGGCTACAATGAGCAGTTCTTC. This codes for CASSLERDGGYNEQFF. The full variable domain, with the rest looked up from reference TRBV5-6 and TRBJ2-1, is DAGVTQSPTHLIKTRGQQVTLRCSPKSGHDTVSWYQQALGQGPQFIFQYYEEEERQRGNFPDRFSGHQFPNYSSELNVNALLLGDSALYLCASSLERDGGYNEQFFGPGTRLTVL.

This clone was counted between two and nine times. V usage is TRBV29-1 and J usage is TRBJ2-2; weak D call: TRBD1 (5 bases). V lost 0 bases and J 6 bases, leaving 11 bases between the germline ends. This CDR3 comprises 14 residues. The germline gives CDR1 SQVTM, CDR2 ANQGSEA. The CDR3: CSVEDQGNAGELFF. The CDR3 region has the DNA TGCAGCGTTGAAGACCAGGGTAATGCCGGGGAGCTGTTTTTT.

The chain carries TRBV30 and TRBJ1-2; unclear D gene. The V and J ends lost 0 bases and 6 bases respectively, with 17 bases between them. The CDR3 extends over 15 amino acids. Germline V gene data show CDR1 as GTSNPN and CDR2 as SVGIG (reference sequence). CDR3 loop: CAWSVVIKGGNGYTF. CDR3 sequence (DNA): TGTGCCTGGAGTGTAGTCATTAAGGGTGGAAATGGCTACACCTTC.

On this clone: The junction does not match germline at one end; this may be a read error. The chain combines TRBV5-6 with TRBJ2-7; D not certain. Germline CDR1 SGHDT, CDR2 YYEEEE. The length of the CDR3 is 8 residues. The CDR3 protein is CASSSALF. The CDR3 coding sequence is TGTGCCAGCAGCTCCGCCCTCTTC.

V is TRBV30 and J is TRBJ1-1; 7 nucleotides match TRBD1. V dropped 3 bases and J dropped 7; count of bases not matched to a gene: 8. CDR1 and CDR2 (germline): GTSNPN, SVGIG (reference sequence). The CDR3 covers 13 residues. The CDR3 DNA sequence: TGTGCCTGGAGCCCTCTAACAGGGGTTGAAGCTTTCTTT. It encodes CAWSPLTGVEAFF.

The V gene is TRBV29-1, the J gene TRBJ2-1, with 7 bases matching TRBD2. CDR1 is SQVTM, CDR2 ANQGSEA, per germline. The CDR3 totals 14 residues. The trim removed 4 bases at V and 0 bases at J, leaving 3 bases unmatched. For the CDR3, the DNA is TGCAGCGTTGCGGGGGGTAGCTCCTACAATGAGCAGTTCTTC. This encodes CSVAGGSSYNEQFF.

The rearrangement joins TRBV5-1 to TRBJ1-1, with a possible D match to TRBD1 (5 bases). V lost 3 bases to trimming and J lost 5 bases, with 26 bases between them. Germline CDR1 and CDR2: SGHRS and YFSETQ. This CDR3 is 18 amino acids long. The CDR3 loop is CASSSRGGQGVVGTEAFF. The CDR3 nucleotides read TGCGCCAGCAGCTCCCGGGGGGGTCAAGGAGTTGTCGGGACTGAAGCTTTCTTT.

The V call is TRBV19, the J call TRBJ2-1; tentative D call: TRBD2 (5 bases). V was cut by 3 bases and J by 0 bases, with 9 bases left in between. Germline CDR1 is LNHDA and CDR2 is SQIVND (reference sequence). The CDR3 runs 15 residues. Here the CDR3 DNA reads TGTGCCAGTAGTATCGGGGAGAGCTCCTACAATGAGCAGTTCTTC. The encoded protein is CASSIGESSYNEQFF.

This sequence joins TRBV30 and TRBJ2-1; the D gene is possibly TRBD1 (5 bases). V was clipped by 2 bases and J by 1 base, with 6 bases between them. Looked up from germline, CDR1 is GTSNPN and CDR2 is SVGIG (reference sequence). CDR3 length equals 13 residues. The CDR3, as DNA: TGTGCCTGGAGTCAGGGTTCCTACAATGAGCAGTTCTTC. Its protein is CAWSQGSYNEQFF.

This clone was detected a few times. V is TRBV13 and J is TRBJ1-2; the match to TRBD1 covers 7 bases. The junction had 1 base not matched to a gene; V was cut back by 3 bases and J by 3 bases. Germline lookup yields CDR1 PRHDT and CDR2 FYEKMQ (reference sequence). This CDR3 contains 13 residues. The CDR3 spells CASSFTGDYGYTF. CDR3 in DNA: TGTGCCAGCAGCTTTACAGGGGACTATGGCTACACCTTC.

This chain uses TRBV29-1 with TRBJ2-7; TRBD1 aligns across 8 bases. CDR1 and CDR2 (germline): SQVTM, ANQGSEA. The ends lost 3 bases at V and 7 bases at J; junction bases unmatched: 14. There are 15 residues in the CDR3. The CDR3 here is CSVDGVAGGLEEQYF. For the CDR3, the DNA is TGCAGCGTTGACGGTGTGGCAGGGGGCCTTGAGGAGCAGTACTTC.

The chain carries TRBV6-6 and TRBJ2-1; maybe TRBD1 (5 bases). V shed 7 bases and J shed 9 bases, with 16 bases lying between them. Germline V gives CDR1 MNHNY, CDR2 SVGAGI (reference sequence). CDR3 length equals 13 residues. CDR3 loop: CASTPVRGIEQFF. CDR3 sequence (DNA): TGTGCCAGCACCCCAGTTAGGGGCATTGAGCAGTTCTTC.

This clone was seen once. In the same sample, other DNA sequences code for this CDR3. The rearrangement joins TRBV9 to TRBJ2-7, with 9 bases that match TRBD1. With V trimmed by 4 bases and J by 2 bases, 4 bases remained unmatched. The CDR3 sequence is 14 residues long. Germline lookup yields CDR1 SGDLS and CDR2 YYNGEE. This CDR3 reads CASSPGTGPYEQYF. The CDR3, as DNA: TGTGCCAGCAGCCCCGGGACAGGGCCCTACGAGCAGTACTTC.

In DNA, the CDR3 is TGTGCCAGCAGTGAAGTTCGGGATCAGCCCCAGCATTTT. Amino acids: CASSEVRDQPQHF. This rearrangement joins TRBV6-1 to TRBJ1-5; D remains ambiguous. Trimming removed 1 base at V and 5 bases at J, with 6 bases between. The CDR3 totals 13 residues. Germline CDR1 MNHNS, CDR2 SASEGT.

The chain recombines TRBV4-3 with TRBJ1-5, with 10 bases that match TRBD1. Germline trimming cut 4 bases from V and 8 bases from J; bases unmatched to any gene: 8. The V gene's germline CDR1 is LGHNA and CDR2 YSLEER. There are 15 residues in the CDR3. The CDR3 DNA reads as TGCGCCAGCAGCCGGGGGACAGGGGTCGGGGAGCCCCAGCATTTT. It codes for CASSRGTGVGEPQHF.

This clone appeared a few times. The rearrangement links TRBV15 to TRBJ2-7, with TRBD2 matching over 9 bases. V lost 5 bases and J lost 5; bases outside the gene matches: 7. The CDR3 contains 14 residues. Germline V lookup: CDR1 LNHNV, CDR2 YYDKDF (reference sequence). CDR3 loop: CATSWRGGLDEQYF. As DNA, the CDR3 is TGTGCCACCAGCTGGCGGGGGGGCCTTGACGAGCAGTACTTC.

V usage is TRBV23-1 and J usage is TRBJ1-5, with D uncertain. TRBV23-1 is labeled an ORF, and its function is uncertain. This CDR3 region has 12 residues. Trimming stripped 7 bases from V and 5 bases from J, with 9 bases between. CDR3 in DNA: TGCGCCAGCACGCCAGAGTATCAGCCCCAGCATTTT. Amino acids: CASTPEYQPQHF.